This TCR beta chain is from a study of CD4 and CD8 cells across lung adenocarcinoma regions. The CDR3 loop spans 15 amino acids. CDR1 is SGHTA, CDR2 FQGNSA, per germline. TCRdb itself ran the PCR reads through MiXCR, one entry per CDR3 protein. The sample records over 3,000 distinct CDR3 sequences, roughly 60% being singletons. The sample taken for sequencing was CD4+ T cells from the margin of a lung tumor. The genes are TRBV7-2 and TRBJ2-1; D is perhaps TRBD2 (6 bases). The J call is doubtful: the DNA matches TRBJ2-7 better. The source is a male donor with lung adenocarcinoma. The CD4 and CD8 labels of this study may be unreliable. Here the CDR3 DNA reads TGTGCCAGCGGCCTAATTGGAGGGAACCACAATACGCAGTACTTC. It translates to CASGLIGGNHNTQYF.